This T cell receptor beta chain is from a study of type 1 and type 2 diabetes patients. The PCR template was genomic DNA. A primer set of 30 forward and 13 reverse primers amplified the CDR3. Using its own MiXCR run on the multiplex PCR reads, TCRdb lists one record per CDR3 protein. The data show under 300,000 distinct CDR3 sequences, roughly 50% seen once. Peripheral blood, 9 to 10 milliliters per participant, was collected. This TCR derives from a man between 18 and 29 years old with type 2 diabetes. Sequences were obtained from peripheral blood mononuclear cells (PBMCs).

The DNA for the CDR3 is TGCAGTGCTCCCCGACAGGGCAACACAGATACGCAGTATTTT. This encodes CSAPRQGNTDTQYF. The V and J genes are TRBV20-1 and TRBJ2-3, with TRBD1 matching over 7 bases. Per germline, CDR1 DFQATT and CDR2 SNEGSKA (reference sequence). The CDR3 covers 14 residues. With 5 bases clipped from V and 2 bases from J, the junction kept 7 bases outside the gene matches.